These T cell receptor beta chains were read from a single sample in a study of immune characterization of retroperitoneal liposarcoma. TCRdb recomputed calls from the PCR reads with MiXCR, one row per CDR3 protein. The sample records about 1,600 distinct CDR3 sequences, approximately 49% being singletons. The sequencing sample was made of tumor tissue. These receptors were collected from a female donor with retroperitoneal liposarcoma. The CDR3 runs from the conserved cysteine through the conserved F or W. A D gene is named only where the DNA matches it firmly. Some rows have no size entry. The others give once, few or many, or a class for an expanded clone.

CDR3 DNA: TGTGCCAGCAGTCCCGCGGGGTCCGGTGAGCAGTTCTTC
CDR3 protein: CASSPAGSGEQFF
clone size: few
CDR3 length: 13
D gene: .
V gene: TRBV12-3/TRBV12-4
J gene: TRBJ2-1

CDR3 DNA: TGTGCCAGCAGTTGGGCCGTTAACAATGAGCAGTACTTC
CDR3 protein: CASSWAVNNEQYF
clone size: few
CDR3 length: 13
D gene: .
V gene: TRBV6-1
J gene: TRBJ2-5

CDR3 DNA: TGTGCCAGCACTCCCGAGGGGGCCTACGAGCAGTACTTC
CDR3 protein: CASTPEGAYEQYF
clone size: large
CDR3 length: 13
D gene: .
V gene: TRBV6-6
J gene: TRBJ2-7

CDR3 DNA: TGTGCCAGCAGGGCTGCGGATATATTGGAGACCCAGTTCTTC
CDR3 protein: CASRAADILETQFF
clone size: .
CDR3 length: 14
D gene: .
V gene: TRBV7-2
J gene: TRBJ2-1

CDR3 DNA: TGTGCCAGCAGCCTCACGAGGACTAGCGGGAGGTTCCGGGGAGATACGCAGTATTTT
CDR3 protein: CASSLTRTSGRFRGDTQYF
clone size: hyperexpanded
CDR3 length: 19
D gene: TRBD2
V gene: TRBV11-2
J gene: TRBJ2-3

CDR3 DNA: TGTGCTAGTGGGGGGGACAGGGAAGAGACCCAGTACTTC
CDR3 protein: CASGGDREETQYF
clone size: .
CDR3 length: 13
D gene: TRBD1
V gene: TRBV12-5
J gene: TRBJ2-5

CDR3 DNA: TGTGCCAGCAGCCCTTTGTATGGGGCCTACAATGAGCAGTACTTC
CDR3 protein: CASSPLYGAYNEQYF
clone size: large
CDR3 length: 15
D gene: .
V gene: TRBV7-2
J gene: TRBJ2-7

CDR3 DNA: TGTGCCAGCAGCCTGGAAAATACGGGCTATAATTCACCCCTCCACTTT
CDR3 protein: CASSLENTGYNSPLHF
clone size: large
CDR3 length: 16
D gene: .
V gene: TRBV6-1
J gene: TRBJ1-6

CDR3 DNA: TGTGCCAGCAGAACAGGGGCCACTAATGAGCAGTACTTC
CDR3 protein: CASRTGATNEQYF
clone size: few
CDR3 length: 13
D gene: TRBD1
V gene: TRBV27
J gene: TRBJ2-5

CDR3 DNA: TGTGCCAGCAGTTACACTAGCGGCTTTTTCGATGAGCAGTTCTTC
CDR3 protein: CASSYTSGFFDEQFF
clone size: .
CDR3 length: 15
D gene: TRBD2
V gene: TRBV6-6
J gene: TRBJ2-1

CDR3 DNA: TGTGCCAGCAGTTACTCGGTAGCGGGAACCTACGAGCAGTACTTC
CDR3 protein: CASSYSVAGTYEQYF
clone size: .
CDR3 length: 15
D gene: TRBD2
V gene: TRBV6-5
J gene: TRBJ2-7

CDR3 DNA: TGCGCCACTCCTGGGACAGGGAAGTTCTTC
CDR3 protein: CATPGTGKFF
clone size: few
CDR3 length: 10
D gene: TRBD1
V gene: TRBV10-1
J gene: TRBJ2-1

CDR3 DNA: TGTGCCAGCAGTGAAACCGGGGGCGGCGGGGCCAACGTCCTGACTTTC
CDR3 protein: CASSETGGGGANVLTF
clone size: .
CDR3 length: 16
D gene: .
V gene: TRBV6-1
J gene: TRBJ2-6

CDR3 DNA: TGTGCCAGCAGTGAAGGAGCAGGGGGGAGCTCCTACAATGAGCAGTTCTTC
CDR3 protein: CASSEGAGGSSYNEQFF
clone size: medium-sized
CDR3 length: 17
D gene: .
V gene: TRBV6-1
J gene: TRBJ2-1

CDR3 DNA: TGTGCCAGCAGCGAAAGCGGGGGGGCGGCCTACAATGAGCAGTTCTTC
CDR3 protein: CASSESGGAAYNEQFF
clone size: .
CDR3 length: 16
D gene: TRBD2
V gene: TRBV6-1
J gene: TRBJ2-1

CDR3 DNA: TGCGCCAGCAGTGAGTCGGGGACAGCTTTAGGCGAGCAGTACTTC
CDR3 protein: CASSESGTALGEQYF
clone size: .
CDR3 length: 15
D gene: TRBD1
V gene: TRBV10-2
J gene: TRBJ2-7

CDR3 DNA: TGTGCCAGCAGAGAGGGGGGGTTAGAGGACGAGCAGTTCTTC
CDR3 protein: CASREGGLEDEQFF
clone size: few
CDR3 length: 14
D gene: .
V gene: TRBV6-6
J gene: TRBJ2-1